The present T cell receptor (beta chain) was sequenced within a study of technical replicates of blood from several donors (dated by TCRdb to about 2017). Library preparation used the immunoSEQ multiplex PCR assay. TCRdb mirrors the immuneACCESS table, restricted to in-frame sequences. Some clones are absent from its copies; in checked studies, under half trace to an unresolved V gene, and the reason for the others is unknown. In this sample the table shows 13,000 or so clones, roughly 95% of which occur a single time. Roughly 6.3% of the sample is in the top ten clones. The CDR3, from cysteine to phenylalanine, totals 14 residues. Here the CDR3 DNA is all that survives: 42 bases in frame from base 1. At the junction V is shortened by 8 bases and J by 6 bases; bases outside the gene matches: 10. Sequences MNHEY (CDR1) and SVGAGI (CDR2) are obtained from the germline V gene. This clone was seen only a few times. No cognate antigen has been identified for it. No much larger clonotype is one base removed from it; base qualities were not supplied.

This TCR came from a human donor in good health. The sample taken for sequencing was PBMCs. The chain was built from TRBV6-5 and TRBJ2-7, and TRBD2 aligns with 10 junction nucleotides. The CDR3 here reads CASGHSGGLGEQYF. The nucleotide sequence is given as TGTGCCAGCGGACATAGCGGGGGGCTCGGCGAGCAGTACTTC.